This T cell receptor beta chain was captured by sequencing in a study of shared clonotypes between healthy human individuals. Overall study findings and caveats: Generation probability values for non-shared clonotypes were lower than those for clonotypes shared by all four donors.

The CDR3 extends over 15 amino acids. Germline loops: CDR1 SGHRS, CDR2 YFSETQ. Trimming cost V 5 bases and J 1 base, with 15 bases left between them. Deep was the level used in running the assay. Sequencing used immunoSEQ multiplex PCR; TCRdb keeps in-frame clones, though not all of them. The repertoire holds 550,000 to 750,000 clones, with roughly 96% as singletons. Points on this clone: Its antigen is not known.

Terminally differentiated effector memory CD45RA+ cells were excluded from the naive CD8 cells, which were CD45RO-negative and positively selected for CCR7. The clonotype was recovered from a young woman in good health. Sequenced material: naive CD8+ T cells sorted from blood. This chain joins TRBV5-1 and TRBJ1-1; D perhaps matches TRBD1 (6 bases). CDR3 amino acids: CASRPGAEKNTEAFF. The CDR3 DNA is TGCGCCAGCAGACCGGGGGCAGAGAAGAACACTGAAGCTTTCTTT.